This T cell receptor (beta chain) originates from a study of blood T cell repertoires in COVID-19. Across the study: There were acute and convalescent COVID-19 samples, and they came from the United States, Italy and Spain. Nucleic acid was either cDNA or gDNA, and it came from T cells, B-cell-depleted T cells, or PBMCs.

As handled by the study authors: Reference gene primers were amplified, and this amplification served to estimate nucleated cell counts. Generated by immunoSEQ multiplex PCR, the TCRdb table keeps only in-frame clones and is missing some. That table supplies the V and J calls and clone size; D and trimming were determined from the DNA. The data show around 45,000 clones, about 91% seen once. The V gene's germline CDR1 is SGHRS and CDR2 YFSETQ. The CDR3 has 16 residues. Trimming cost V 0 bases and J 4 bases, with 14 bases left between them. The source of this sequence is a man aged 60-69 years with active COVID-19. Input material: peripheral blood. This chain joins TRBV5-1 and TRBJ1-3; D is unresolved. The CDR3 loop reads CASSLAVGVSGNTIYF. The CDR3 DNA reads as TGCGCCAGCAGCTTGGCCGTCGGGGTGAGCGGAAACACCATATATTTT.